Listed below are T cell receptor beta chains from one sample, sequenced in a study of identical twins. TCRdb passed the 5' RACE reads through MiXCR, listing each CDR3 protein once. Counted here are under 400,000 distinct CDR3 sequences, around 9.7% occurring once; the ten biggest clones make up roughly 9%. The sequenced sample was naive T cells sorted from blood. The receptors originated from a woman in her forties or fifties in good health. Both conserved end residues are part of each CDR3. Each record gives: clone size, J gene, D gene, V gene, CDR3 DNA, CDR3 protein. A D gene is named only where the DNA matches it firmly. The listing skips clone size in some rows; elsewhere it reads once, few, many or a size class.

NA TRBJ2-7 NA TRBV24-1 TGTGCCACCAGCAACTCCGGGGGCTACGAGCAGTACTTC CATSNSGGYEQYF
few TRBJ2-1 TRBD2 TRBV20-1 TGCAGTGCTAGAAACCCTAGCGGGAGAATGTCCTACAATGAGCAGTTCTTC CSARNPSGRMSYNEQFF
many TRBJ1-1 NA TRBV30 TGTGCCTGGATGGGGCAGACAAACACTGAAGCTTTCTTT CAWMGQTNTEAFF
NA TRBJ2-7 NA TRBV28 TGTGCCAGCAGTATAACGACAGGATTATACGAGCAGTACTTC CASSITTGLYEQYF
many TRBJ2-5 NA TRBV11-2 TGTGCCAGCAGCCCGGCCGACGGAAGGGGAGAGACCCAGTACTTC CASSPADGRGETQYF
many TRBJ1-2 NA TRBV5-1 TGCGCCAGCAGCTTGGACCCAGCGGGGACTAACTATGGCTACACCTTC CASSLDPAGTNYGYTF
few TRBJ2-1 NA TRBV9 TGTGCCAGCAGCGGGACAGCGGGAATAGGCTACAATGAGCAGTTCTTC CASSGTAGIGYNEQFF
NA TRBJ1-1 NA TRBV20-1 TGCAGTGCTAGTAGGGAGGGGACTGAAGCTTTCTTT CSASREGTEAFF
few TRBJ1-2 TRBD1 TRBV3-1 TGTGCCAGCAGCCCTCGGACAGGGGGCTCGTTTGGCTACACCTTC CASSPRTGGSFGYTF
NA TRBJ1-1 NA TRBV20-1 TGCAGTACCTCACAGGTGAACACTGAAGCTTTCTTT CSTSQVNTEAFF
few TRBJ2-2 TRBD1 TRBV29-1 TGCAGCGTCCAGGGACAGGGTGGGACCGGGGAGCTGTTTTTT CSVQGQGGTGELFF
many TRBJ1-1 TRBD1 TRBV12-3/TRBV12-4 TGTGCCAGCAGTTTTGGGGGGACAGCTAACACTGAAGCTTTCTTT CASSFGGTANTEAFF
NA TRBJ1-5 TRBD1 TRBV19 TGTGCCAGTAGTACCGGGACAGGGAGGAATCAGCCCCAGCATTTT CASSTGTGRNQPQHF
few TRBJ2-7 TRBD2 TRBV3-1 TGTGCCAGCAGCCAAGTACTAGCGGGAGGAAGTGAGCAGTACTTC CASSQVLAGGSEQYF
many TRBJ2-7 TRBD2 TRBV7-8 TGTGCCAGCAGCGAAAATAGCGGGAGCCCGACCTACGAGCAGTACTTC CASSENSGSPTYEQYF
many TRBJ1-1 NA TRBV11-2 TGTGCCAGCAGCTTAGGTCACAGGGAGAACACTGAAGCTTTCTTT CASSLGHRENTEAFF
many TRBJ1-5 NA TRBV7-8 TGTGCCAGCAGCGAATATAGCAATCAGCCCCAGCATTTT CASSEYSNQPQHF
NA TRBJ2-3 NA TRBV5-1 TGCGCCAGCAGCTTGGTTAGCCAACCTAGCACAGATACGCAGTATTTT CASSLVSQPSTDTQYF
NA TRBJ2-1 TRBD2 TRBV29-1 TGCAGCGTTGAAAGTGAGGCTAGCGGGAGCTATGAGCAGTTCTTC CSVESEASGSYEQFF
few TRBJ2-5 NA TRBV2 TGTGCCAGCCTCTCAGGCCGGGAGCCGCAGACCCAGTACTTC CASLSGREPQTQYF
many TRBJ2-1 NA TRBV12-3/TRBV12-4 TGTGCCAGCAGTTCCCCCCAGGGGCGCGAAATCTTC CASSSPQGREIF
many TRBJ2-7 NA TRBV12-3/TRBV12-4 TGTGCCAGCAGTTTACAGGGAGCTGGGTACAGCGAGCAGTACTTC CASSLQGAGYSEQYF
few TRBJ1-2 NA TRBV12-3/TRBV12-4 TGTGCCAGCAGTTTAAAGAGGGCCAGAGCGTTCTATGGCTACACCTTC CASSLKRARAFYGYTF